The 29 T cell receptor beta chains listed next were all sequenced from one sample in a study of cytomegalovirus exposure and HLA in healthy donors. A multiplex PCR was run with 60 Vbeta primers and 13 Jbeta primers. The table came from immunoSEQ multiplex PCR; TCRdb's copy has only in-frame clones and leaves some out. Of about 220,000 clones listed, 70% to 80% are singletons. Sequenced sample: PBMCs. The receptor source for this set is a woman in her twenties or thirties in good health and CMV-seronegative.

The chain is built from TRBV5-1 and TRBJ1-3, with D possibly TRBD1 on 6 matching bases. The CDR3 is made up of 15 amino acids. V lost 0 bases and J lost 4, with 11 bases in between. Looked up from germline, CDR1 is SGHRS and CDR2 is YFSETQ. For the CDR3, the DNA is TGCGCCAGCAGCTTGGATGGGGGCTCGGGAAACACCATATATTTT. Protein sequence: CASSLDGGSGNTIYF.

This clone appeared a single time. The chain recombines TRBV5-1 with TRBJ2-3; D not resolved. The CDR3 runs to 14 residues. In germline, CDR1 is SGHRS, CDR2 YFSETQ. The ends were cut back, 4 bases at V and 2 bases at J, with 11 bases in the middle. The CDR3 is CASSKGGDTDTQYF. CDR3 DNA: TGCGCCAGCAGCAAAGGTGGAGACACAGATACGCAGTATTTT.

The chain links TRBV5-1 to TRBJ2-3, with TRBD2 matching over 8 bases. This CDR3 region has 15 residues. The V segment lost 0 bases and the J segment 4 bases; nucleotides outside the gene matches: 4. Germline values: CDR1 SGHRS, CDR2 YFSETQ. CDR3 sequence (DNA): TGCGCCAGCAGCTTGGTTGCGGGAGGCGCAGATACGCAGTATTTT. Encoded protein: CASSLVAGGADTQYF. Together with reference TRBV5-1 and TRBJ2-3, the CDR3 gives the full variable domain: KAGVTQTPRYLIKTRGQQVTLSCSPISGHRSVSWYQQTPGQGLQFLFEYFSETQRNKGNFPGRFSGRQFSNSRSEMNVSTLELGDSALYLCASSLVAGGADTQYFGPGTRLTVL.

CDR3 loop: CASSGDGQGRTEAFF. Here the CDR3 DNA reads TGTGCCAGCAGCGGCGACGGACAGGGGCGGACTGAAGCTTTCTTT. This chain uses TRBV9 with TRBJ1-1, with TRBD1 matching over 9 bases. Germline CDR1 SGDLS, CDR2 YYNGEE. The CDR3 length is 15 residues. V gave up 3 bases and J gave up 5 bases; unmatched junction bases: 8. The full variable domain, with the rest looked up from reference TRBV9 and TRBJ1-1, is DSGVTQTPKHLITATGQRVTLRCSPRSGDLSVYWYQQSLDQGLQFLIQYYNGEERAKGNILERFSAQQFPDLHSELNLSSLELGDSALYFCASSGDGQGRTEAFFGQGTRLTVV.

Comment on this clone: The junction differs from germline at one of its ends, possibly a read error. J is TRBJ2-2 and V is TRBV7-9, with D perhaps TRBD2 (6 bases). Per germline, CDR1 SEHNR and CDR2 FQNEAQ (reference sequence). This CDR3 region has 18 residues. The DNA of the CDR3 is TGTTCCAGCAGCTTATGGGCCGGGGACTTACGAAACACCGGGGAGCTGTTTTTT. Encoded protein: CSSSLWAGDLRNTGELFF.

The chain couples TRBV6-6 to TRBJ1-4; D call uncertain. The CDR3 is 13 amino acids. Germline V lookup: CDR1 MNHNY, CDR2 SVGAGI (reference sequence). V lost 2 bases and J 7 bases, leaving 8 bases between the germline ends. This chain's CDR3 is CASSYGGSEKLFF. The CDR3 DNA sequence: TGTGCCAGCAGTTACGGCGGCAGTGAAAAACTGTTTTTT.

Only a few counts were recorded for this clone. This chain links TRBV4-1 with TRBJ2-7; the match to TRBD1 covers 8 bases. Germline CDR1 is MGHRA and CDR2 is YSYEKL. This CDR3 has 14 residues. J was trimmed by 2 bases and V by 3 bases; bases with no gene match: 3. The CDR3 loop is CASSQGQDAYEQYF. As DNA, the CDR3 is TGCGCCAGCAGCCAGGGACAGGATGCCTACGAGCAGTACTTC.

V and J are TRBV21-1 and TRBJ1-2; the D call TRBD1 from the table was never checked on the DNA. TRBV21-1 is an annotated pseudogene. This CDR3 is built from 18 residues. CDR3 protein: CASSKGAGMGQGDYGYTF. In DNA form, the CDR3 reads TGTGCCAGCAGCAAAGGAGCTGGAATGGGACAGGGAGACTATGGCTACACCTTC.

This chain uses TRBV7-9 with TRBJ2-7; maybe TRBD2 (5 bases). Trimming pared 1 base from V and 5 bases from J, leaving 9 bases between. This CDR3 comprises 13 residues. Looked up from germline, CDR1 is SEHNR and CDR2 is FQNEAQ (reference sequence). In nucleotides, the CDR3 is TGTGCCAGCAGCTTAGGGGAGCAGCACGAGCAGTACTTC. Translation gives CASSLGEQHEQYF. Looking up the rest from reference TRBV7-9 and TRBJ2-7 gives the full variable domain: DTGVSQNPRHKITKRGQNVTFRCDPISEHNRLYWYRQTLGQGPEFLTYFQNEAQLEKSRLLSDRFSAERPKGSFSTLEIQRTEQGDSAMYLCASSLGEQHEQYFGPGTRLTVT.

This chain uses TRBV10-2 with TRBJ1-2; D perhaps matches TRBD1 (6 bases). Germline CDR1 reads WSHSY; CDR2 reads SAAADI. The CDR3 spans 14 residues. Trimming stripped 6 bases from V and 5 bases from J, with 16 bases between. Written as DNA, the CDR3 is TGCGCCAGCAGGGCAGGGGTTGGACCTTATGGCTACACCTTC. Translated, it gives CASRAGVGPYGYTF.

The genes are TRBV29-1 and TRBJ1-1; TRBD1 matches 7 bases. CDR3 length: 13 residues. CDR1 and CDR2 (germline): SQVTM, ANQGSEA. V shed 6 bases and J 1 base; nucleotides not matched to a gene: 5. CDR3: CSVLTGENTEAFF. In DNA form, the CDR3 reads TGCAGCGTCCTTACAGGGGAGAACACTGAAGCTTTCTTT.

This chain uses TRBV9 with TRBJ1-1; 10 positions agree with TRBD1. CDR1 is SGDLS and CDR2 is YYNGEE in the germline V gene. The V and J ends lost 2 bases and 0 bases, in that order; junction bases with no gene match: 7. This CDR3 region has 17 residues. The CDR3 spells CASSVRDGTGVNTEAFF. In DNA form, the CDR3 reads TGTGCCAGCAGCGTGAGAGACGGGACAGGGGTGAACACTGAAGCTTTCTTT.

On this clone itself: Other DNA sequences within the sample encode an identical CDR3. This chain joins TRBV7-2 and TRBJ2-3; 15 bases are shared with TRBD2. The trim removed 5 bases at V and 3 bases at J, leaving 3 bases unmatched. The CDR3 extends over 16 amino acids. The V gene's germline CDR1 is SGHTA and CDR2 FQGNSA. The CDR3 DNA reads as TGTGCCAGCAGCCTGGGACTAGCGGGGGGAACAGATACGCAGTATTTT. It codes for CASSLGLAGGTDTQYF.

This chain connects TRBV7-6 to TRBJ2-1, with TRBD2 matching 9 bases. The CDR3 extends over 20 amino acids. V shed 4 bases and J 1 base; nucleotides not matched to a gene: 17. The V gene's germline CDR1 is SGHVS and CDR2 FNYEAQ. The CDR3 sequence: CASSSGGWSSGTISYNEQFF. The CDR3 nucleotides read TGTGCCAGCAGCTCGGGGGGGTGGTCTAGCGGGACGATTTCCTACAATGAGCAGTTCTTC.

This clone was recorded a few times. This chain links TRBV11-2 with TRBJ1-1; D gene unclear. Trimming stripped 2 bases from V and 6 bases from J, with 13 bases between. Germline V lookup: CDR1 SGHAT, CDR2 FQNNGV. The length of the CDR3 is 14 residues. The CDR3 protein is CASSLLGGEAEAFF. The CDR3 nucleotides read TGTGCCAGCAGCTTATTGGGTGGGGAGGCTGAAGCTTTCTTT.

The rearrangement uses TRBV28 and TRBJ1-6, with D tentatively TRBD1 (6 bases). This CDR3 comprises 16 residues. Germline CDR1 reads MDHEN; CDR2 reads SYDVKM. With 6 bases removed from V and 9 bases from J, the gap between germline ends came to 21 bases. The DNA for the CDR3 is TGTGCCAGCAGCCGACACCCCAACAGGGAGATTTCACCCCTCCACTTT. Protein: CASSRHPNREISPLHF.

As concerns this clone: The identical CDR3 is also encoded by other nucleotide sequences in the sample. V usage is TRBV5-4 and J usage is TRBJ2-2; D unclear. The CDR3 spans 12 residues. V dropped 4 bases and J dropped 6 bases, with 7 bases sitting between them. Germline CDR1 SGHNT, CDR2 YYREEE (reference sequence). The CDR3 is CASSPDSGELFF. The CDR3 region has the DNA TGTGCCAGCAGCCCAGACTCCGGGGAGCTGTTTTTT. Full variable domain (missing parts from reference TRBV5-4 and TRBJ2-2): ETGVTQSPTHLIKTRGQQVTLRCSSQSGHNTVSWYQQALGQGPQFIFQYYREEENGRGNFPPRFSGLQFPNYSSELNVNALELDDSALYLCASSPDSGELFFGEGSRLTVL.

J is TRBJ1-6 and V is TRBV11-3; D is unresolved. The V gene's germline CDR1 is SGHNT and CDR2 YENEEA. This CDR3 contains 16 residues. Trimming pared 5 bases from V and 10 bases from J, leaving 21 bases between. As DNA, the CDR3 is TGTGCCAGCAGCCCGGACGGCATGGCCGGGGAATCACCCCTCCACTTT. Translated: CASSPDGMAGESPLHF. The full variable domain, in which reference TRBV11-3 and TRBJ1-6 provide the parts outside the CDR3, is EAGVVQSPRYKIIEKKQPVAFWCNPISGHNTLYWYLQNLGQGPELLIRYENEEAVDDSQLPKDRFSAERLKGVDSTLKIQPAELGDSAVYLCASSPDGMAGESPLHFGNGTRLTVT.

The chain uses TRBV19 and TRBJ1-2; 10 nucleotides align to TRBD1. The CDR3 covers 15 residues. Trimming removed 10 bases from V and 6 bases from J; junction bases left unmatched: 14. Germline loops: CDR1 LNHDA, CDR2 SQIVND (reference sequence). In nucleotides, the CDR3 is TGTGCCACCACCAGCCGGGACAGGGGTCCAGATGGCTACACCTTC. This sequence encodes CATTSRDRGPDGYTF.

The chain combines TRBV4-2 with TRBJ2-1, with 7 positions matching TRBD2. The ends lost 5 bases at V and 4 bases at J; junction bases unmatched: 8. CDR3 length: 15 residues. Per germline, CDR1 LGHNA and CDR2 YNFKEQ. The CDR3 nucleotides read TGTGCCAGCAGCTTGGTGTCTAGCGGATACAATGAGCAGTTCTTC. Protein: CASSLVSSGYNEQFF.

The V gene is TRBV30, the J gene TRBJ2-3; D remains unclear. From germline, CDR1 is GTSNPN and CDR2 SVGIG (reference sequence). Trimming shortened V by 2 bases and J by 2 bases, and 5 bases separated the two germline ends. The CDR3 is 12 residues long. The CDR3 DNA reads as TGTGCCTGGAGTTACTCCACAGATACGCAGTATTTT. Translated: CAWSYSTDTQYF.

V gene TRBV9 combines with J gene TRBJ1-4, with D maybe TRBD1 (5 bases). The CDR3 totals 13 residues. The ends were cut back, 7 bases at V and 4 bases at J, with 11 bases in the middle. Germline lookup yields CDR1 SGDLS and CDR2 YYNGEE. The CDR3 region is CASGAGINEKLFF. The CDR3 bases are TGTGCCAGCGGGGCAGGGATTAATGAAAAACTGTTTTTT.

The CDR3 DNA is TGTGCCAGCGGAAACCGGGACAGGGGGCCCTCTGGGGCCAACGTCCTGACTTTC. It yields the protein CASGNRDRGPSGANVLTF. The chain couples TRBV27 to TRBJ2-6; 12 nucleotides line up with TRBD1. Trimming took 8 bases from V and 0 from J; bases not matched to a gene: 8. The germline gives CDR1 MNHEY, CDR2 SMNVEV (reference sequence). The length of the CDR3 is 18 residues.

As regards this clone: Other DNA sequences in this specimen translate into the identical CDR3. V is TRBV30 and J is TRBJ2-7; D possibly corresponds to TRBD2 (5 bases). The CDR3 runs 11 residues. Germline lookup yields CDR1 GTSNPN and CDR2 SVGIG (reference sequence). Trimming took off 0 bases at V and 7 bases at J, with 7 bases between the two ends. The CDR3 region is CAWSVGGEQYF. CDR3 bases: TGTGCCTGGAGTGTTGGAGGTGAGCAGTACTTC.

The rearrangement links TRBV6-1 to TRBJ1-2; tentatively, D is TRBD1 (5 bases). Between the trimmed V and J ends, which lost 2 bases and 4 bases, there was a span of 14 bases. The CDR3 contains 15 residues. Germline values: CDR1 MNHNS, CDR2 SASEGT. CDR3 loop: CASSEQGGLGYGYTF. The CDR3 DNA is TGTGCCAGCAGTGAACAGGGCGGCTTGGGCTATGGCTACACCTTC.

V gene TRBV4-1 combines with J gene TRBJ2-1, with D maybe TRBD2 (5 bases). Germline V gene lookup returns CDR1 MGHRA and CDR2 YSYEKL. The length of the CDR3 is 14 residues. With 0 bases removed from V and 5 bases from J, the gap between germline ends came to 8 bases. DNA of the CDR3: TGCGCCAGCAGCCAAGATGACTACGACAATGAGCAGTTCTTC. This encodes CASSQDDYDNEQFF.

Notes on this clone: The germline gene is not matched at one end of the junction; a read error may be the cause. This chain connects TRBV7-9 to TRBJ2-1, with D possibly TRBD1 on 5 matching bases. Germline CDR1 and CDR2: SEHNR and FQNEAQ (reference sequence). The CDR3 extends over 15 amino acids. CDR3 bases: TGTTCCAGCAGCACGAGACAGCGAAGCTACAATGAGCAGTTCTTC. Encoded protein: CSSSTRQRSYNEQFF.

V usage is TRBV7-2 and J usage is TRBJ1-1, with D perhaps matching TRBD1 (5 bases). The length of the CDR3 is 13 residues. CDR1 is SGHTA and CDR2 is FQGNSA in the germline V gene. Between the trimmed V and J ends, which lost 3 bases and 4 bases, there was a span of 9 bases. The CDR3 DNA reads TGTGCCAGCAGCTTGACAGTCACCACTGAAGCTTTCTTT. Amino acid sequence: CASSLTVTTEAFF.

The V and J genes are TRBV9 and TRBJ2-5; 8 bases are a match to TRBD2. Germline V lookup: CDR1 SGDLS, CDR2 YYNGEE. CDR3 length equals 16 residues. The J segment lost 5 bases and the V segment lost 6 bases, leaving 15 bases of the junction unmatched. The CDR3, as DNA: TGTGCCAGCAACCGCGGGCTAGCGGGCTCCCGGGAGACCCAGTACTTC. Encoded protein: CASNRGLAGSRETQYF.